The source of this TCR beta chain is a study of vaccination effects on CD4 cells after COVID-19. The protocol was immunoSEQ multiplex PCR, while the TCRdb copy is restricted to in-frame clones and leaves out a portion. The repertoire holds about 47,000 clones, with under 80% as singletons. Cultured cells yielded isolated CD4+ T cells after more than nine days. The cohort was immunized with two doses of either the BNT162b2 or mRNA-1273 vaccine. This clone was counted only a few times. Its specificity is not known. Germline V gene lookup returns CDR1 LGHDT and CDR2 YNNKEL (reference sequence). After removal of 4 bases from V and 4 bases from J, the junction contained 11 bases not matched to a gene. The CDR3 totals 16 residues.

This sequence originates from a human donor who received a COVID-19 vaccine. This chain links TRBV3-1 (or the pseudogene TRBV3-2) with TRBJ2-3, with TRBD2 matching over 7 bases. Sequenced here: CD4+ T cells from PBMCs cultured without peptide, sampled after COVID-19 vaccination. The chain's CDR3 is CASSRLNLGGSDTQYF. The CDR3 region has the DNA TGTGCCAGCAGCCGCCTGAATCTCGGGGGGTCAGATACGCAGTATTTT.